A single T cell receptor beta chain is shown here with its context. Its cognate antigen is unknown. The CDR3 is made up of 13 amino acids. The germline CDR1 and CDR2 sequences are SGHRS and YFSETQ. V was cut by 4 bases and J by 4 bases, with 11 bases left in between. A second PCR, run for about 7 to 11 cycles, used a sample-barcoded 5' primer plus a J-beta primer mix. A tag from a template-switch adaptor with 12 random nucleotides marked each cDNA molecule. Using its own MiXCR run on the 5' RACE reads, TCRdb lists one record per CDR3 protein. The sample consists of 780,000 or so distinct CDR3 sequences, around 50% of them appearing once. The record originates from a study of blood T cells in healthy people across ages. Study in general: Using template switching, researchers captured about one barcoded beta molecule for each two T cells.

General observations from the study: Estimated diversity, derived from one million T cells, was regarded as an underestimate.

The chain couples TRBV5-1 to TRBJ2-5; the D gene is possibly TRBD1 (6 bases). The receptor was derived from a man aged 40-50 years in good health. Sequencing was carried out using blood. CDR3 in DNA: TGCGCCAGCAGCGAAAACAGGGTAGAGACCCAGTACTTC. Protein product: CASSENRVETQYF.